The 26 T cell receptor beta chains below come from one sample, sequenced in a study of blood T cells in healthy people across ages. A second PCR of roughly 7 to 11 cycles used a sample-barcoded 5' primer and a J-beta primer mix. A single record per CDR3 protein comes from TCRdb applying MiXCR to the 5' RACE reads. This sample has over a million distinct CDR3 sequences; more than 35% occur once, and the top ten carry around 18%. The specimen sequenced was blood. The receptors come from a woman aged 55-69 years in good health.

This rearrangement joins TRBV2 to TRBJ2-7, with TRBD2 identical over 10 bases. CDR3 size: 18 residues. Germline CDR1 is SNHLY and CDR2 is FYNNEI. Trimming removed 5 bases from V and 4 bases from J; junction bases left unmatched: 17. Here the CDR3 reads CASSYNPSGGQLYYEQYF. CDR3 nucleotides: TGTGCCAGCAGTTATAACCCTAGCGGGGGCCAGCTCTATTACGAGCAGTACTTC.

The V call is TRBV15, the J call TRBJ2-1; D could derive from TRBD1 or TRBD2 (5 bases each). Trimming shortened V by 0 bases and J by 15 bases, and 15 bases separated the two germline ends. This CDR3 contains 13 residues. Germline assignment: CDR1 LNHNV and CDR2 YYDKDF (reference sequence). The CDR3 sequence is CATSRDLTEAGFF. The CDR3 nucleotides are TGTGCCACCAGCAGAGATCTGACAGAGGCGGGGTTCTTC.

This clonotype turned up a few times. Here the CDR3 DNA reads TGCGCCAGCAGTCTTCGAAGGACTACGAACACCGGGGAGCTGTTTTTT. Translation: CASSLRRTTNTGELFF. The chain uses TRBV10-1 and TRBJ2-2, with D possibly TRBD2 on 6 matching bases. Germline loops: CDR1 WNHNN, CDR2 SYGVQD (reference sequence). V lost 5 bases and J 0 bases, leaving 13 bases between the germline ends. This CDR3 is 16 amino acids long.

This rearrangement joins TRBV24-1 to TRBJ2-1, with 7 nucleotides matching TRBD1. Germline assignment: CDR1 KGHDR and CDR2 SFDVKD. The CDR3 length is 16 residues. Trimming removed 4 bases from V and 0 bases from J; junction bases left unmatched: 5. CDR3 region: CATSDLGQSSYNEQFF. The CDR3 DNA follows: TGTGCCACCAGTGACCTGGGACAGTCCTCCTACAATGAGCAGTTCTTC.

This clonotype was seen only once. The chain uses TRBV12-3 or TRBV12-4 and TRBJ2-3; D gene ambiguous. The CDR3 runs 12 residues. V was pared by 4 bases and J by 4 bases, with 6 bases between. CDR3 coding DNA: TGTGCCAGCAGTTGGTTCCCAGATACGCAGTATTTT. This encodes CASSWFPDTQYF.

In its sample, this clonotype was seen a few times. Here the CDR3 reads CASSLAGTSLEQYF. CDR3 coding DNA: TGTGCCAGCAGCTTGGCCGGGACTTCCCTCGAGCAGTACTTC. The chain combines TRBV7-2 with TRBJ2-5; TRBD2 might be the D (6 bases). The DNA end favors TRBJ2-7, so the J call may be wrong. The germline V gene has CDR1 SGHTA and CDR2 FQGNSA. The CDR3 totals 14 residues.

CDR3 nucleotide sequence: TGTGCCAGCAAGAAAACTACCGGGGCTACGGGTGAGCAGTTCTTC. This encodes CASKKTTGATGEQFF. The gene calls are TRBV12-3 or TRBV12-4 and TRBJ2-1; D assignment may be TRBD1 or TRBD2 (5 bases each). Trimming pared 7 bases from V and 9 bases from J, leaving 22 bases between. The CDR3 is 15 amino acids.

This clonotype has a handful of counts. This chain connects TRBV7-6 to TRBJ2-7; D not certain. CDR3 length: 13 amino acids. V gave up 3 bases and J gave up 5 bases, with 11 bases separating them. The germline gives CDR1 SGHVS, CDR2 FNYEAQ. In nucleotides, the CDR3 is TGTGCCAGCAGCTTGAAGAATGGGAACGAGCAGTACTTC. Its translation is CASSLKNGNEQYF.

The chain links TRBV2 to TRBJ2-1; 11 bases are shared with TRBD2. J was trimmed by 3 bases and V by 5 bases; bases with no gene match: 6. The CDR3 contains 16 residues. CDR1 is SNHLY and CDR2 is FYNNEI in the germline V gene. CDR3 protein: CASSLLAGGHYNEQFF. The CDR3 DNA is TGTGCCAGCAGTCTTCTAGCGGGGGGCCACTACAATGAGCAGTTCTTC.

The V and J genes are TRBV6-6 and TRBJ1-4; the match to TRBD1 covers 7 bases. Germline CDR1 MNHNY, CDR2 SVGAGI (reference sequence). The CDR3 extends over 15 amino acids. The V and J ends lost 3 bases and 2 bases, in that order; junction bases with no gene match: 3. As DNA, the CDR3 is TGTGCCAGCAGTTATAAGGGACAGACTAATGAAAAACTGTTTTTT. Protein: CASSYKGQTNEKLFF.

This chain joins TRBV6-5 and TRBJ1-6, with 7 bases aligning to TRBD1. The J segment lost 5 bases and the V segment lost 2 bases, leaving 6 bases of the junction unmatched. The CDR3 covers 16 residues. Per germline, CDR1 MNHEY and CDR2 SVGAGI. The CDR3 spells CASSYLTGTDNSPLHF. The DNA for the CDR3 is TGTGCCAGCAGTTACCTAACCGGGACAGATAATTCACCCCTCCACTTT.

The rearrangement joins TRBV6-5 to TRBJ1-2; 7 positions agree with TRBD1. This CDR3 contains 14 residues. Trimming at V came to 2 bases and at J to 10 bases, leaving 10 bases not matched to a gene. Germline-derived CDR1 and CDR2 are MNHEY and SVGAGI. The CDR3: CASSYGGDSGYYTF. In nucleotides, the CDR3 is TGTGCCAGCAGTTACGGGGGGGACAGCGGATACTACACCTTC.

This clonotype appeared many times. V gene TRBV29-1 combines with J gene TRBJ2-5; tentatively, D is TRBD1 (5 bases). With 4 bases removed from V and 0 bases from J, the gap between germline ends came to 6 bases. This CDR3 spans 12 amino acids. Germline loops: CDR1 SQVTM, CDR2 ANQGSEA. The DNA for the CDR3 is TGCAGCGTTGGACAGCACCAAGAGACCCAGTACTTC. Translating gives CSVGQHQETQYF.

This clonotype was counted a few times. V and J are TRBV20-1 and TRBJ2-2; no clear D gene. Germline V lookup: CDR1 DFQATT, CDR2 SNEGSKA (reference sequence). This CDR3 comprises 13 residues. Trimming took off 0 bases at V and 7 bases at J, with 9 bases between the two ends. The CDR3 nucleotides read TGCAGTGCTAGAGATCTGGGTCACGGGGAGCTGTTTTTT. It translates to CSARDLGHGELFF.

The CDR3 sequence is CASSLVVRDRGPVDTQYF. CDR3 bases: TGTGCCAGCAGTTTAGTAGTGCGGGACAGGGGGCCGGTAGATACGCAGTATTTT. The J gene is TRBJ2-3, the V gene TRBV12-3 or TRBV12-4, with 12 nucleotides matching TRBD1. There are 18 residues in the CDR3. V lost 1 base, J lost 5 bases, and 10 bases stayed unmatched.

The table lists this clonotype with a count of one. The chain couples TRBV21-1 to TRBJ2-1. TRBV21-1 is assigned pseudogene status. The CDR3 length is 13 residues. The CDR3 coding sequence is TGTGCCAGCAGCGAGGAACGAAATAATGAGCAGTTCTTC. This gives the protein CASSEERNNEQFF.

This clonotype was seen a handful of times. The CDR3 loop reads CASGPNPVSGIYNEQFF. For the CDR3, the DNA is TGTGCTAGTGGTCCGAACCCTGTTTCCGGGATATACAATGAGCAGTTCTTC. J is TRBJ2-1 and V is TRBV12-5, with D maybe TRBD2 (5 bases). V was pared by 5 bases and J by 4 bases, with 21 bases between. The CDR3 sequence is 17 residues long. CDR1 and CDR2 (germline): LGHNT, FRNRAP.

This sequence joins TRBV29-1 and TRBJ2-1; TRBD2 agrees at 10 bases. J gave up 12 bases and V 3 bases, and 14 bases lay outside the gene matches. Germline V CDR1 and CDR2: SQVTM, ANQGSEA. The CDR3 covers 15 residues. The CDR3 coding sequence is TGCAGCGTTGACGAAGGTCTAGCGGGAGCTGGCGGGCAGTTCTTC. It specifies CSVDEGLAGAGGQFF.

This sequence joins TRBV6-2 or TRBV6-3 and TRBJ2-7, with 10 bases that match TRBD2. V was pared by 7 bases and J by 7 bases, with 19 bases of the junction left unmatched. The CDR3 spans 17 residues. Per the germline V gene, CDR1 is MNHEY and CDR2 is SVGEGT. DNA of the CDR3: TGTGCCAGCACCTCACCTGTAACTAGCGGGATACGGGATGAGCAGTACTTC. Translating it yields CASTSPVTSGIRDEQYF.

Points on this clonotype: One end of the junction fails to match germline, which may point to a read error. This chain links TRBV20-1 with TRBJ2-3, with 10 bases identical to TRBD2. The CDR3 has 13 residues. Per the germline V gene, CDR1 is DFQATT and CDR2 is SNEGSKA (reference sequence). The CDR3 protein is CSATSGGTDTQYF. The CDR3 coding sequence is TGCAGTGCTACTAGCGGGGGCACAGATACACAGTATTTT.

This clonotype was observed a handful of times. This chain links TRBV6-5 with TRBJ1-2; the D is unclear. CDR3 length equals 15 residues. V was pared by 0 bases and J by 5 bases, with 13 bases between. CDR1 and CDR2 from the germline V gene are MNHEY and SVGAGI. The CDR3 loop reads CASSYSLGSSYGYTF. The DNA for the CDR3 is TGTGCCAGCAGTTACTCGCTCGGGTCATCTTATGGCTACACCTTC.

This clonotype appeared a few times. The rearrangement joins TRBV5-1 to TRBJ1-1; D ambiguous. CDR1 and CDR2 (germline): SGHRS, YFSETQ. The V and J ends lost 7 bases and 1 base respectively, with 14 bases between them. This CDR3 is 14 amino acids long. Here the CDR3 DNA reads TGCGCCAGCGGAGAGGGTTTGGGGAACACTGAAGCTTTCTTT. Translating it yields CASGEGLGNTEAFF.

This clonotype turned up a few times. The chain is built from TRBV7-9 and TRBJ1-2; 8 bases map to TRBD1. Trimming cost V 5 bases and J 4 bases; bases outside gene matches: 9. The CDR3 is made up of 15 amino acids. CDR1 and CDR2 (germline): SEHNR, FQNEAQ (reference sequence). The CDR3 coding sequence is TGTGCCAGCAGCATGGAAGGCAGGGGGCTCTATGGCTACACCTTC. Its translation is CASSMEGRGLYGYTF.

This clonotype was seen just once. The J gene is TRBJ1-4, the V gene TRBV7-9; D unclear. CDR1 and CDR2 (germline): SEHNR, FQNEAQ (reference sequence). The CDR3 loop spans 15 amino acids. Trimming removed 5 bases from V and 8 bases from J, with 18 bases in between. The CDR3 DNA sequence: TGTGCCAGCAGCCCCCGGTCAACATCCGGGGAAAAACTGTTTTTT. Its protein product is CASSPRSTSGEKLFF.

The chain links TRBV6-5 to TRBJ2-3; 8 bases are shared with TRBD1. J was trimmed by 3 bases and V by 5 bases; bases with no gene match: 7. This CDR3 spans 15 amino acids. Germline V gene data show CDR1 as MNHEY and CDR2 as SVGAGI. The CDR3 protein is CASSRQGIRTDTQYF. CDR3 DNA sequence: TGTGCCAGCAGTCGACAGGGGATTAGAACAGATACGCAGTATTTT.

The V call is TRBV19, the J call TRBJ1-1; 7 nucleotides agree with TRBD1. The CDR3 contains 15 residues. With 5 bases clipped from V and 3 bases from J, the junction kept 9 bases outside the gene matches. CDR1 is LNHDA, CDR2 SQIVND, per germline (reference sequence). CDR3 DNA: TGTGCCAGTAGTTTCGCCTACAGGGGTGACACTGAAGCTTTCTTT. This encodes CASSFAYRGDTEAFF.